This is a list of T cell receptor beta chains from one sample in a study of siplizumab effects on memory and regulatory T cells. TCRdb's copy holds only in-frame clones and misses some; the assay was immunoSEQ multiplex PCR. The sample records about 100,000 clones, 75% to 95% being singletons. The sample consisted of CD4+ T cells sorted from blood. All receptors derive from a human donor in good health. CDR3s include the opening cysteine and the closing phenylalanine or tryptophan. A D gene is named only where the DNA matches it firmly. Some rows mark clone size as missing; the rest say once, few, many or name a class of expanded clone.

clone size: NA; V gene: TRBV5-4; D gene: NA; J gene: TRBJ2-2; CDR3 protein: CASSQQGPANTGELFF; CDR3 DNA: TGTGCCAGCAGCCAACAGGGACCGGCGAACACCGGGGAGCTGTTTTTT
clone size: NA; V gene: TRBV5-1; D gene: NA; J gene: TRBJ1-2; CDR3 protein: CASSFSDNYGYTF; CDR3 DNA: TGCGCCAGCAGCTTCAGTGATAACTATGGCTACACCTTC
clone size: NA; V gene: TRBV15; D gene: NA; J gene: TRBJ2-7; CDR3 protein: CATSRDRGVYEQYF; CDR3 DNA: TGTGCCACCAGCAGAGATAGGGGTGTATACGAGCAGTACTTC
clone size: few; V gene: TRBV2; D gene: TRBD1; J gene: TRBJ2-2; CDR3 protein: CASSGQGTGELFF; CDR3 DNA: TGTGCCAGCAGCGGACAGGGCACCGGGGAGCTGTTTTTT
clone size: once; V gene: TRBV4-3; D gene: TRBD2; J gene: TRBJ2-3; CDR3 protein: CASSQGGGLADTQYF; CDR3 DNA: TGCGCCAGCAGCCAAGGCGGGGGGTTGGCAGATACGCAGTATTTT
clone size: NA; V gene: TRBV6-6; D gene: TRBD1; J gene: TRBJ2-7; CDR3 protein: CASSAGGREQYF; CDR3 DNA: TGTGCCAGCAGCGCAGGGGGTCGGGAGCAGTACTTC
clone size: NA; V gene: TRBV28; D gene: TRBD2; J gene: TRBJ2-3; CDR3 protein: CASQLAGAADTQYF; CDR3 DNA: TGTGCCAGCCAGCTAGCGGGGGCAGCGGATACGCAGTATTTT
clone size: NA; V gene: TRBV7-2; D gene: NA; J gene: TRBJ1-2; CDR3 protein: CASSLVGMTGDYGYTF; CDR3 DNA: TGTGCCAGCAGCTTAGTGGGGATGACAGGAGACTATGGCTACACCTTC
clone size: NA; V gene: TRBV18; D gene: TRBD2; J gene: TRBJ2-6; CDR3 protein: CASSPVQAGTSGANVLTF; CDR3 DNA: TGTGCCAGCTCACCGGTGCAAGCGGGGACCTCTGGGGCCAACGTCCTGACTTTC
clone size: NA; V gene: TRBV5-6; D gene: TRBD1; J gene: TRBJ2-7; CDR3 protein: CASSLYGQGAKRAYEQYF; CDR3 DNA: TGTGCCAGCAGCTTGTACGGACAGGGGGCAAAACGGGCCTACGAGCAGTACTTC
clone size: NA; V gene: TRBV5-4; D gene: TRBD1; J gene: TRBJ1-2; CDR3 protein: CASSTLTGVMGYTF; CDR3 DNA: TGTGCCAGCAGCACACTCACAGGGGTGATGGGCTACACCTTC
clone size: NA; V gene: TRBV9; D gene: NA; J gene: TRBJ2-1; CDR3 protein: CASSVETDPYNEQFF; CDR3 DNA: TGTGCCAGCAGCGTAGAGACGGACCCATACAATGAGCAGTTCTTC
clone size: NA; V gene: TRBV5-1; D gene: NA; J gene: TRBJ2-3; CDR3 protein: CASSWVSGPTDTQYF; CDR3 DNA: TGCGCCAGCAGCTGGGTGAGCGGGCCCACAGATACGCAGTATTTT
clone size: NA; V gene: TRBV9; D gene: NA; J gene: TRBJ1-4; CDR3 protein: CASSGGLIGEKLFF; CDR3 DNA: TGTGCCAGCAGCGGGGGACTTATTGGGGAAAAACTGTTTTTT
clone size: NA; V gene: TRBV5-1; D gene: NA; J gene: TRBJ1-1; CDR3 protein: CASSQGWGSTEAFF; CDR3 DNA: TGCGCCAGCAGCCAGGGATGGGGATCTACTGAAGCTTTCTTT
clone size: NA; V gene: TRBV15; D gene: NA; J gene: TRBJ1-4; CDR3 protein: CATSRDGGAQEKLFF; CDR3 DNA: TGTGCCACCAGCAGAGATGGGGGGGCGCAGGAAAAACTGTTTTTT
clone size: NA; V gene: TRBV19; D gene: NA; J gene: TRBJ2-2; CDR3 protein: CASSRPNTGELFF; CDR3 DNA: TGTGCCAGTAGTAGACCGAACACCGGGGAGCTGTTTTTT
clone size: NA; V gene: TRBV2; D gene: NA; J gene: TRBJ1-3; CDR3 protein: CASGGSTRNTIYF; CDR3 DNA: TGTGCCAGCGGCGGATCGACACGAAACACCATATATTTT